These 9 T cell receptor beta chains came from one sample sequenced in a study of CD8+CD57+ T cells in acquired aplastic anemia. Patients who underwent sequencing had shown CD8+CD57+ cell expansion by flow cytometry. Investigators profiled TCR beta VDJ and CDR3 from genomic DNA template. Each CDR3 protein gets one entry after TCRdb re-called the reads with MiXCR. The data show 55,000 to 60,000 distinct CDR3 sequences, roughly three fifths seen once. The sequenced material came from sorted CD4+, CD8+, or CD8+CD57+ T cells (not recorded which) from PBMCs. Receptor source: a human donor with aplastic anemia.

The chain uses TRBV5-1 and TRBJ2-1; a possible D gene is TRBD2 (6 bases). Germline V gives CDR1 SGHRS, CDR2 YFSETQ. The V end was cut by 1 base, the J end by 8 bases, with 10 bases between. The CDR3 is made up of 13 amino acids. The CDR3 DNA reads TGCGCCAGCAGCTTGAACCGGGACTATGAGCAGTTCTTC. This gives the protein CASSLNRDYEQFF.

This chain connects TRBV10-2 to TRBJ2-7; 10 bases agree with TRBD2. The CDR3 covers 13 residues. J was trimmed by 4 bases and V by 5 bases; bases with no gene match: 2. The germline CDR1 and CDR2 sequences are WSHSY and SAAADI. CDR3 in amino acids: CASSPAGGYEQYV. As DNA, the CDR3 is TGCGCCAGCAGTCCAGCGGGAGGGTACGAGCAGTACGTC.

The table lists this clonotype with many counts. DNA of the CDR3: TGTGCCAGCAGTTTGGGAGGACAGGCCTATGGCTACACCTTC. This codes for CASSLGGQAYGYTF. This chain connects TRBV28 to TRBJ1-2, with TRBD1 matching 7 bases. CDR1 and CDR2 (germline): MDHEN, SYDVKM. The CDR3 is 14 residues long. Trimming cost V 3 bases and J 4 bases; bases outside gene matches: 5.

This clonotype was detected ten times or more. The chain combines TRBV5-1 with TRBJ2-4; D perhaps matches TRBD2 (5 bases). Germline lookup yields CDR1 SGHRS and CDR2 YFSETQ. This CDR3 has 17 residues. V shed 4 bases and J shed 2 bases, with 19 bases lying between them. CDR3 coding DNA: TGCGCCAGCAGCCCTCGGGAAACCGGTGATTCCAAAAACATTCAGTACTTC. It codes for CASSPRETGDSKNIQYF.

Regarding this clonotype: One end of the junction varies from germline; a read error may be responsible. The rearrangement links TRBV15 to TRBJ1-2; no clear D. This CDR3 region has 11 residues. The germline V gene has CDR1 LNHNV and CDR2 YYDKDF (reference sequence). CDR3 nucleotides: TGTGCCACCAGCCCGCAGGCGGTAATAGGCTTC. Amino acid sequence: CATSPQAVIGF.

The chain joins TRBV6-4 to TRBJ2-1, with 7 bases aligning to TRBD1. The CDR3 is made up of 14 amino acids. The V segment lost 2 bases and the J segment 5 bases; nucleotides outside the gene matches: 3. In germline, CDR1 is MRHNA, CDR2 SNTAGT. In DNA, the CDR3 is TGTGCCAGCAGTGACAGGGGGCGCAACAATGAGCAGTTCTTC. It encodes CASSDRGRNNEQFF.

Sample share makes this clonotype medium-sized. In DNA, the CDR3 is TGCAGCGTTGCAGGGGCAACGAACGAGCAGTACTTC. This sequence encodes CSVAGATNEQYF. The rearrangement joins TRBV29-1 to TRBJ2-7; D possibly corresponds to TRBD1 (6 bases). In germline, CDR1 is SQVTM, CDR2 ANQGSEA. The CDR3 loop spans 12 amino acids. Trimming removed 4 bases from V and 5 bases from J, with 12 bases in between.

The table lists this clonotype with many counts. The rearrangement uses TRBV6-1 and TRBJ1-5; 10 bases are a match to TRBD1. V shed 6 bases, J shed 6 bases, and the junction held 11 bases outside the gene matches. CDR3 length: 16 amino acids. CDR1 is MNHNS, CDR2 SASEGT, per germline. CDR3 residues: CASSPQDRGQSQPQHF. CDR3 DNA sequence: TGTGCCAGCAGCCCCCAAGACAGGGGGCAAAGTCAGCCCCAGCATTTT.

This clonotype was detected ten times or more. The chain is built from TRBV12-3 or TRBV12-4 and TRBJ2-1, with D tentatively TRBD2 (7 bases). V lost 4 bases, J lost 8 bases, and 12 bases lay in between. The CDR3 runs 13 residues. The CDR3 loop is CASSWGGAHEQFF. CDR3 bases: TGTGCCAGCAGTTGGGGGGGGGCGCATGAGCAGTTCTTC.